Each of the 25 T cell receptor beta chains below was sequenced from the same sample in a study of blood T cell repertoires in COVID-19. The table came from immunoSEQ multiplex PCR; TCRdb's copy has only in-frame clones and leaves some out. The sample has 110,000 to 150,000 clones, approximately 80% seen once. Sequenced sample: peripheral blood. These receptor sequences come from a human donor in a cohort sampled during active COVID-19.

The chain recombines TRBV10-3 with TRBJ2-1; maybe TRBD2 (5 bases). Trimming stripped 11 bases from V and 5 bases from J, with 16 bases between. The germline CDR1 and CDR2 sequences are ENHRY and SYGVKD. The CDR3 sequence is 13 residues long. For the CDR3, the DNA is TGTGCCCACTCCGGTGGGCGGGACAATGAGCAGTTCTTC. Amino acids: CAHSGGRDNEQFF.

The V gene is TRBV7-2, the J gene TRBJ2-1; D is possibly TRBD2 (6 bases). V was cut by 6 bases and J by 4 bases, with 16 bases left in between. The V gene's germline CDR1 is SGHTA and CDR2 FQGNSA. The CDR3 has 15 amino acids. The CDR3 DNA reads as TGTGCCAGCAGGCTCGGGAGACAGAGTTACAATGAGCAGTTCTTC. Protein product: CASRLGRQSYNEQFF.

This chain connects TRBV27 to TRBJ2-3, with a weak D call TRBD2 (6 bases). Germline lookup yields CDR1 MNHEY and CDR2 SMNVEV (reference sequence). The CDR3 has 15 residues. V was cut by 0 bases and J by 4 bases, with 11 bases left in between. For the CDR3, the DNA is TGTGCCAGCAGTTTATCGGTGGGGGGAGCAGATACGCAGTATTTT. This sequence encodes CASSLSVGGADTQYF.

V is TRBV24-1 and J is TRBJ2-5, with D tentatively TRBD2 (6 bases). The CDR3 is 15 residues long. The germline CDR1 and CDR2 sequences are KGHDR and SFDVKD. Trimming stripped 3 bases from V and 5 bases from J, with 15 bases between. CDR3 sequence (DNA): TGTGCCACCAGTGATGCTCAGGCGGGGACGGAGACCCAGTACTTC. Protein product: CATSDAQAGTETQYF.

Remarks on this clone: A junction end diverges from the germline sequence, so it may reflect a read error. This chain uses TRBV6-1 with TRBJ1-2; D remains ambiguous. The CDR3 length is 16 residues. Germline V gene data show CDR1 as MNHNS and CDR2 as SASEGT. The CDR3 nucleotides read TGTGCCAGCAGTCAAGCACACAGAATTACTAACTATGGCTACACCTTC. Protein: CASSQAHRITNYGYTF.

The chain combines TRBV12-5 with TRBJ1-1, with D maybe TRBD1 (5 bases). Trimming took off 6 bases at V and 2 bases at J, with 16 bases between the two ends. The germline gives CDR1 LGHNT, CDR2 FRNRAP. This CDR3 contains 15 residues. Here the CDR3 reads CASGADTGLNTEAFF. The CDR3 coding sequence is TGTGCTAGTGGGGCAGATACAGGCCTCAACACTGAAGCTTTCTTT.

The chain is built from TRBV5-1 and TRBJ2-3, with D perhaps matching TRBD1 (6 bases). Germline V lookup: CDR1 SGHRS, CDR2 YFSETQ. This CDR3 spans 14 amino acids. Trimming pared 0 bases from V and 8 bases from J, leaving 13 bases between. The DNA for the CDR3 is TGCGCCAGCAGCTTGGGGCGCCTAGGGGGTACGCAGTATTTT. This gives the protein CASSLGRLGGTQYF.

This chain joins TRBV18 and TRBJ2-1, with TRBD1 matching 9 bases. Trimming cost V 3 bases and J 4 bases; bases outside gene matches: 4. CDR3 size: 15 residues. Germline CDR1 and CDR2: KGHSH and LQKENI. CDR3 protein: CASSPTGGRYNEQFF. The CDR3 DNA follows: TGTGCCAGCTCACCCACAGGGGGCAGGTACAATGAGCAGTTCTTC. The full variable domain, with the rest looked up from reference TRBV18 and TRBJ2-1, is NAGVMQNPRHLVRRRGQEARLRCSPMKGHSHVYWYRQLPEEGLKFMVYLQKENIIDESGMPKERFSAEFPKEGPSILRIQQVVRGDSAAYFCASSPTGGRYNEQFFGPGTRLTVL.

This clone was counted a few times. This rearrangement joins TRBV9 to TRBJ2-1; 9 nucleotides match TRBD2. The trim removed 4 bases at V and 4 bases at J, leaving 6 bases unmatched. CDR1 and CDR2 from the germline V gene are SGDLS and YYNGEE. The CDR3 spans 15 residues. The CDR3, as DNA: TGTGCCAGCAGCCTAACTAGCGGGCCATACAATGAGCAGTTCTTC. This sequence encodes CASSLTSGPYNEQFF.

This clone was counted once. The chain employs TRBV9 and TRBJ1-1, with D maybe TRBD1 (6 bases). CDR1 is SGDLS, CDR2 YYNGEE, per germline. The V gene lost 3 bases and the J gene lost 10 bases, with 16 bases spanning the gap. This CDR3 comprises 13 residues. CDR3 loop: CASSEGEGTGAFF. The CDR3 DNA sequence: TGTGCCAGCAGCGAGGGGGAGGGAACGGGAGCTTTCTTT.

V and J are TRBV2 and TRBJ2-5; 7 bases fit TRBD2. There are 14 residues in the CDR3. CDR1 and CDR2 (germline): SNHLY, FYNNEI. V dropped 7 bases and J dropped 0; count of bases not matched to a gene: 5. This CDR3 is CASTRGGYQETQYF. The CDR3 nucleotides read TGTGCCAGCACGCGCGGGGGTTACCAAGAGACCCAGTACTTC. The entire variable domain, with the rest obtained from reference TRBV2 and TRBJ2-5, is as follows: EPEVTQTPSHQVTQMGQEVILRCVPISNHLYFYWYRQILGQKVEFLVSFYNNEISEKSEIFDDQFSVERPDGSNFTLKIRSTKLEDSAMYFCASTRGGYQETQYFGPGTRLLVL.

The J gene is TRBJ2-2, the V gene TRBV5-1; 11 nucleotides agree with TRBD2. The CDR3 sequence is 16 residues long. Unmatched junction bases numbered 6, after V lost 4 bases and J lost 4 bases. Germline V gene lookup returns CDR1 SGHRS and CDR2 YFSETQ. CDR3 DNA sequence: TGCGCCAGCAGCGTACTAGCGGGAGTTGGCACCGGGGAGCTGTTTTTT. Translated: CASSVLAGVGTGELFF.

This sequence joins TRBV7-9 and TRBJ2-1; 14 nucleotides line up with TRBD2. CDR1 SEHNR and CDR2 FQNEAQ come from the germline V gene (reference sequence). The CDR3 has 16 residues. J gave up 8 bases and V 3 bases, and 6 bases lay outside the gene matches. The CDR3 sequence is CASSLGTSGGWDEQFF. In nucleotides, the CDR3 is TGTGCCAGCAGCTTGGGGACTAGCGGGGGCTGGGATGAGCAGTTCTTC.

This clone was counted once. The chain links TRBV4-1 to TRBJ2-3; 9 positions agree with TRBD2. This CDR3 has 18 amino acids. Germline CDR1 is MGHRA and CDR2 is YSYEKL. V shed 0 bases and J 3 bases; nucleotides not matched to a gene: 10. CDR3 protein: CASSQDRRGGVGTDTQYF. The CDR3 coding sequence is TGCGCCAGCAGCCAAGATCGGCGGGGGGGCGTGGGGACAGATACGCAGTATTTT.

The chain joins TRBV5-5 to TRBJ1-1; 8 bases fit TRBD1. The CDR3 runs to 13 residues. V trimming: 3 bases; J trimming: 4 bases; junction bases outside the gene matches: 2. Per the germline V gene, CDR1 is SGHKS and CDR2 is YYEKEE (reference sequence). The CDR3 bases are TGTGCCAGCAGCTCCACAGGGGGCACTGAAGCTTTCTTT. Residues: CASSSTGGTEAFF. Looking up the rest from reference TRBV5-5 and TRBJ1-1 gives the full variable domain: DAGVTQSPTHLIKTRGQQVTLRCSPISGHKSVSWYQQVLGQGPQFIFQYYEKEERGRGNFPDRFSARQFPNYSSELNVNALLLGDSALYLCASSSTGGTEAFFGQGTRLTVV.

The chain links TRBV29-1 to TRBJ2-1; D perhaps matches TRBD2 (5 bases). Trimming shortened V by 1 base and J by 4 bases, and 14 bases separated the two germline ends. The CDR3 has 15 amino acids. CDR1 and CDR2 from the germline V gene are SQVTM and ANQGSEA. The CDR3 reads CSVEVWASRYNEQFF. The CDR3 coding sequence is TGCAGCGTTGAAGTTTGGGCTAGCAGATACAATGAGCAGTTCTTC.

CDR3 sequence reads: CSASSGLGYTF. In DNA form, the CDR3 reads TGCAGTGCTAGCTCGGGACTTGGCTACACCTTC. V usage is TRBV20-1 and J usage is TRBJ1-2, with TRBD1 as a possible D gene (5 bases). Germline V gives CDR1 DFQATT, CDR2 SNEGSKA (reference sequence). The CDR3 contains 11 residues. V dropped 3 bases and J dropped 7 bases, with 9 bases sitting between them.

J is TRBJ1-6 and V is TRBV5-1, with D possibly TRBD1 on 6 matching bases. The V gene lost 0 bases and the J gene lost 7 bases, with 11 bases spanning the gap. The CDR3 length is 15 residues. CDR1 and CDR2 from the germline V gene are SGHRS and YFSETQ. CDR3 loop: CASSLEATGNSPLHF. For the CDR3, the DNA is TGCGCCAGCAGCTTGGAGGCCACAGGGAATTCACCCCTCCACTTT.

The chain links TRBV28 to TRBJ2-3, with a weak D call TRBD2 (6 bases). Trimming left V 8 bases short and J 0 bases short, with 6 bases between. CDR1 is MDHEN and CDR2 is SYDVKM in the germline V gene. This CDR3 has 12 residues. The CDR3 nucleotides are TGTGCCAGCGGGACTAGCACAGATACGCAGTATTTT. Translation: CASGTSTDTQYF.

The V call is TRBV7-9, the J call TRBJ2-5; 13 bases agree with TRBD2. The CDR3 contains 16 residues. V lost 3 bases to trimming and J lost 0 bases; unmatched junction nucleotides: 1. CDR1 is SEHNR and CDR2 is FQNEAQ in the germline V gene (reference sequence). This CDR3 is CASSFGLAGDQETQYF. The DNA for the CDR3 is TGTGCCAGCAGCTTCGGACTAGCGGGGGACCAAGAGACCCAGTACTTC.

The table lists this clone with a count of one. The V and J genes are TRBV21-1 and TRBJ2-2; the table's D call of TRBD1 was not tested on the DNA. TRBV21-1 is a pseudogene locus. The CDR3 sequence is 13 residues long. The CDR3 is CASSDRNTGELFF. The CDR3 nucleotides read TGTGCCAGCAGCGACAGAAACACCGGGGAGCTGTTTTTT.

The J gene is TRBJ2-7, the V gene TRBV5-4; D is undetermined. The CDR3 runs 12 residues. CDR1 is SGHNT and CDR2 is YYREEE in the germline V gene (reference sequence). Deletions cut 0 bases from V and 4 bases from J, with 5 bases between. The CDR3 coding sequence is TGTGCCAGCAGCTTGGGTCATTACGAGCAGTACTTC. Protein product: CASSLGHYEQYF.

This rearrangement joins TRBV4-1 to TRBJ2-7, with TRBD1 matching over 7 bases. The V gene's germline CDR1 is MGHRA and CDR2 YSYEKL. With V trimmed by 5 bases and J by 0 bases, 7 bases remained unmatched. The CDR3 has 15 amino acids. CDR3 coding DNA: TGCGCCAGCAGCTACTCCGGGACAGTCTCCTACGAGCAGTACTTC. This encodes CASSYSGTVSYEQYF.

This clone came up a few times. The J gene is TRBJ2-1, the V gene TRBV2, with 7 bases matching TRBD2. CDR1 and CDR2 (germline): SNHLY, FYNNEI. With V trimmed by 1 base and J by 4 bases, 4 bases remained unmatched. The CDR3 runs 15 residues. This chain's CDR3 is CASSEGGGGYNEQFF. The DNA for the CDR3 is TGTGCCAGCAGTGAAGGTGGCGGGGGATACAATGAGCAGTTCTTC.

The chain combines TRBV11-2 with TRBJ2-2, with D perhaps matching TRBD1 (6 bases). Looked up from germline, CDR1 is SGHAT and CDR2 is FQNNGV. The V end lost 3 bases, the J end lost 5 bases, and 13 bases lay between the germline ends. This CDR3 region has 15 residues. Here the CDR3 reads CASSLRAGVTGELFF. CDR3 nucleotide sequence: TGTGCCAGCAGCTTGAGGGCAGGGGTTACCGGGGAGCTGTTTTTT.